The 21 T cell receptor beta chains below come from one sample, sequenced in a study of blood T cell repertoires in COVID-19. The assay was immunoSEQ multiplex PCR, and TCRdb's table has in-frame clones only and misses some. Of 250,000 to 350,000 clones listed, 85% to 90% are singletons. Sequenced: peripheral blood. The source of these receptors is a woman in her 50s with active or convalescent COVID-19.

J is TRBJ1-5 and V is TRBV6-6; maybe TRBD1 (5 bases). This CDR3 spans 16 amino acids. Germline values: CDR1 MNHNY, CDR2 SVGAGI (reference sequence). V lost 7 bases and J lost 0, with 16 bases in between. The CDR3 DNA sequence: TGTGCCAGCAACCTAGGGGAGGCTTATAGCAATCAGCCCCAGCATTTT. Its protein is CASNLGEAYSNQPQHF.

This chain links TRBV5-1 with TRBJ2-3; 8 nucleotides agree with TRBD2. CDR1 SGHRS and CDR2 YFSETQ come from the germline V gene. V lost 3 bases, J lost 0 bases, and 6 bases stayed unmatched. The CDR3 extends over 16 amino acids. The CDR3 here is CASSSLIAGSTDTQYF. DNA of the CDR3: TGCGCCAGCAGCTCCCTAATAGCGGGAAGCACAGATACGCAGTATTTT.

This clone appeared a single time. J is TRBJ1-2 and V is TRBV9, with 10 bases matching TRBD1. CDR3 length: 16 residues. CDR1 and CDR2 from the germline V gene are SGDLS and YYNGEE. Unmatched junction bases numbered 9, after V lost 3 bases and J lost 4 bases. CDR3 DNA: TGTGCCAGCAGCGACCGACAGGGGGCTACCACCTATGGCTACACCTTC. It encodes CASSDRQGATTYGYTF. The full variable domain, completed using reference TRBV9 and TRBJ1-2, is DSGVTQTPKHLITATGQRVTLRCSPRSGDLSVYWYQQSLDQGLQFLIQYYNGEERAKGNILERFSAQQFPDLHSELNLSSLELGDSALYFCASSDRQGATTYGYTFGSGTRLTVV.

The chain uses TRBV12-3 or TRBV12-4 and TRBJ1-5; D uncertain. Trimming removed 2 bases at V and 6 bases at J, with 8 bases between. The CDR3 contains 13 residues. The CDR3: CASSLSLSQPQHF. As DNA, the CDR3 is TGTGCCAGCAGTTTATCCCTCAGTCAGCCCCAGCATTTT.

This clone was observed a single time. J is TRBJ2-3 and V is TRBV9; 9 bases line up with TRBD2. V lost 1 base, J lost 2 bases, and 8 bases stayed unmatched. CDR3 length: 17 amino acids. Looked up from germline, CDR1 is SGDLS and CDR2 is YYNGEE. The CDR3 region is CASSVTGGGVNTDTQYF. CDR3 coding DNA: TGTGCCAGCAGCGTAACAGGCGGGGGGGTCAACACAGATACGCAGTATTTT.

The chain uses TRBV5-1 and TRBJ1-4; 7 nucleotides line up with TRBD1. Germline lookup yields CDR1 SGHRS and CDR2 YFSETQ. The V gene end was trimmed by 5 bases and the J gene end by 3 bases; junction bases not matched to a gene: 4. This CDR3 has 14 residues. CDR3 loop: CASRLGTANEKLFF. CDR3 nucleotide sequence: TGCGCCAGCAGACTCGGGACAGCTAATGAAAAACTGTTTTTT.

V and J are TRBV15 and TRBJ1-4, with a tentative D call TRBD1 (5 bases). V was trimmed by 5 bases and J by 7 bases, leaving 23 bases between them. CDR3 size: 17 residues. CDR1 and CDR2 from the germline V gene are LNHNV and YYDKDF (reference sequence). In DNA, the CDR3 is TGTGCCACCAGCGGGAGGGTCCGGAACAGGCCGTTTGAAAAACTGTTTTTT. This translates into CATSGRVRNRPFEKLFF.

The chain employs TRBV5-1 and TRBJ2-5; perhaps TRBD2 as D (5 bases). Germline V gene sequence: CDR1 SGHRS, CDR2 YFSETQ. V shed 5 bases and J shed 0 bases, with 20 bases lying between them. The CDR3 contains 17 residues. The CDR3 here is CASSGGGRTSYQETQYF. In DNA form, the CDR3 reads TGCGCCAGCAGTGGAGGAGGCAGAACGTCCTACCAAGAGACCCAGTACTTC.

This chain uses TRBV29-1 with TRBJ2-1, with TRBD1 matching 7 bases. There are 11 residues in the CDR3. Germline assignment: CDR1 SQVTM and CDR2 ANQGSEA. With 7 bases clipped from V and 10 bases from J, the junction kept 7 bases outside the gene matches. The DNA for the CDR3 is TGCAGCGCAACAGGGGAGTGGGAGCAGTTCTTC. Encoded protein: CSATGEWEQFF.

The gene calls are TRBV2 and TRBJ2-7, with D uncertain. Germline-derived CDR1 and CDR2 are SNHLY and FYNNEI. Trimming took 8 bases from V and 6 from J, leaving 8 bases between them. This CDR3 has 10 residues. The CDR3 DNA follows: TGTGCCAGCCTGAACATCGAGCAGTACTTC. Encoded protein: CASLNIEQYF.

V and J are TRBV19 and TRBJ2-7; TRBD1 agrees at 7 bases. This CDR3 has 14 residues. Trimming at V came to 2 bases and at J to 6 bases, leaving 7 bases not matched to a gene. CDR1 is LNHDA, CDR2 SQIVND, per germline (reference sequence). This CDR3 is CASSIQTGYGEQYF. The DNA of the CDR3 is TGTGCCAGTAGTATACAGACAGGGTACGGCGAGCAGTACTTC.

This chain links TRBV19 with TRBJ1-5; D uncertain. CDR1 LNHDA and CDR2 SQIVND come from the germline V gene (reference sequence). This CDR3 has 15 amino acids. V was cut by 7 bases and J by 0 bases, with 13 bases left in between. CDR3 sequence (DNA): TGTGCCAGTACAGACATCGACAATAGCAATCAGCCCCAGCATTTT. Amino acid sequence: CASTDIDNSNQPQHF.

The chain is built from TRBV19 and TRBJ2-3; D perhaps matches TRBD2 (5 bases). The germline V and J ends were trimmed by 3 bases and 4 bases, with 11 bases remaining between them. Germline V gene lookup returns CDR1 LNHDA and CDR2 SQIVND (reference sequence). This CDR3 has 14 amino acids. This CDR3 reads CASSIQASSDTQYF. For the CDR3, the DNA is TGTGCCAGTAGTATTCAGGCTAGCTCAGATACGCAGTATTTT.

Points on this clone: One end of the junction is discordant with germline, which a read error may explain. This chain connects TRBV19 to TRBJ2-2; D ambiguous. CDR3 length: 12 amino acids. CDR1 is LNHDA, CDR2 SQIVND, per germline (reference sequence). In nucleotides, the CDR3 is TGTGCCAGTACTATACAGACCGGGGAGCTGTTTTTT. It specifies CASTIQTGELFF.

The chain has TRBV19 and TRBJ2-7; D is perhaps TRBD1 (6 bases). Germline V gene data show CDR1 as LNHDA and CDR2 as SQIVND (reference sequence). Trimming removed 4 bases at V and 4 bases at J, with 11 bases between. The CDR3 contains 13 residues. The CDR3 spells CASSTFQGYEQYF. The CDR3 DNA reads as TGTGCCAGTAGTACGTTTCAGGGGTACGAGCAGTACTTC.

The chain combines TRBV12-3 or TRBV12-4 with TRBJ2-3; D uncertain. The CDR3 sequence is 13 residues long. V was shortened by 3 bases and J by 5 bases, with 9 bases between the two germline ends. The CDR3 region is CASSFEALDTQYF. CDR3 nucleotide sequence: TGTGCCAGCAGTTTTGAGGCGCTAGATACGCAGTATTTT.

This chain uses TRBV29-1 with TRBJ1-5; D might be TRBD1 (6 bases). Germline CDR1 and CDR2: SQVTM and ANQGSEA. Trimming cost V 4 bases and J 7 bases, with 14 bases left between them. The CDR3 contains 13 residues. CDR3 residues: CSVGQALGQPQHF. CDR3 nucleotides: TGCAGCGTTGGACAGGCCCTAGGGCAGCCCCAGCATTTT.

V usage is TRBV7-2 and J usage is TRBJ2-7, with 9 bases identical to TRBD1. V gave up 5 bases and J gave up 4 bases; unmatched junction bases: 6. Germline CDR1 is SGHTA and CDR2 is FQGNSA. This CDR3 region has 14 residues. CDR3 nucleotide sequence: TGTGCCAGCAGCGTGGACAGGGGCGTGTACGAGCAGTACTTC. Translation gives CASSVDRGVYEQYF.

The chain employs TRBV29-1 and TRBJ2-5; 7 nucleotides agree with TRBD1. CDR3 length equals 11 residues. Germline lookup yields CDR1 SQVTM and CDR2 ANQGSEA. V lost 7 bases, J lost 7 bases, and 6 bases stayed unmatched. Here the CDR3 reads CSGGTDVTQYF. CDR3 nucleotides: TGCAGCGGGGGGACAGACGTGACCCAGTACTTC.

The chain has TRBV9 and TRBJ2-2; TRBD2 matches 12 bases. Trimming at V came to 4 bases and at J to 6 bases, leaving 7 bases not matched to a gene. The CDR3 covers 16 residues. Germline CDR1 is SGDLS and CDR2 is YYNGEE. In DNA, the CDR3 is TGTGCCAGCAGCCTATCGACTAGCGGGAGTTCCGGGGAGCTGTTTTTT. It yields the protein CASSLSTSGSSGELFF.

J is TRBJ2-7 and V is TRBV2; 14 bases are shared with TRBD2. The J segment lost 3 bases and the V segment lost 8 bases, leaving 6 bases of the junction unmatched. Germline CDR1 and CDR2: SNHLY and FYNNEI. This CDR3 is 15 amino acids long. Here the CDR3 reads CASGTSGRVGYEQYF. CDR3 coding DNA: TGTGCCAGCGGGACTAGCGGGAGAGTCGGCTACGAGCAGTACTTC.